The 12 T cell receptor beta chains given below trace back to one sample, sequenced in a study of vaccination and CD4 T cells after COVID-19. For these receptors, no antigen is known. Cultured CD4+ T cells had their DNA profiled by the Oncomine TCR Beta short-read assay. One entry per CDR3 protein, called by TCRdb with MiXCR from the PCR reads. Of over 11,000 distinct CDR3 sequences in the sample, roughly 21% were seen once. Described treatment: approximately 11-day PBMC culture with coronavirus spike peptide pools or control peptides (ViraFEST assay). Sequenced: cultured CD4+ T cells from blood. The receptors were gathered from a human donor with COVID-19.

This clonotype was seen only a few times. The rearrangement uses TRBV20-1 and TRBJ1-1, with D maybe TRBD1 (6 bases). CDR1 and CDR2 (germline): DFQATT, SNEGSKA (reference sequence). The V gene lost 5 bases and the J gene lost 0 bases, with 13 bases spanning the gap. The CDR3 totals 14 residues. CDR3 sequence (DNA): TGCAGTGCTCCCGACCGGACAGTGAACACTGAAGCTTTCTTT. It translates to CSAPDRTVNTEAFF.

In its sample, this clonotype was seen a few times. The chain uses TRBV6-5 and TRBJ2-1; 9 bases are shared with TRBD2. Germline V lookup: CDR1 MNHEY, CDR2 SVGAGI. The J segment lost 3 bases and the V segment lost 2 bases, leaving 11 bases of the junction unmatched. This CDR3 is 18 amino acids long. In nucleotides, the CDR3 is TGTGCCAGCAGTTACAGGCTAGCGGGGAGTGCTCTCTACAATGAGCAGTTCTTC. Its protein product is CASSYRLAGSALYNEQFF.

Only a few counts were recorded for this clonotype. V and J are TRBV5-1 and TRBJ2-1; no reliable D call. Trimming left V 5 bases short and J 2 bases short, with 14 bases between. In germline, CDR1 is SGHRS, CDR2 YFSETQ. The CDR3 is 15 amino acids. The CDR3: CASSAVPRTYNEQFF. In nucleotides, the CDR3 is TGCGCCAGCAGTGCTGTCCCCAGGACCTACAATGAGCAGTTCTTC.

This clonotype was seen a handful of times. CDR3 sequence reads: CASSLRTRELQYF. In DNA form, the CDR3 reads TGTGCCAGCAGTTTGCGGACCAGGGAGTTGCAGTACTTC. The chain is built from TRBV6-5 and TRBJ2-7; D possibly uses TRBD1 or TRBD2 (5 bases each). Trimming pared 4 bases from V and 9 bases from J, leaving 16 bases between. The CDR3 extends over 13 amino acids. Germline values: CDR1 MNHEY, CDR2 SVGAGI.

This rearrangement joins TRBV20-1 to TRBJ2-6; D call uncertain. In germline, CDR1 is DFQATT, CDR2 SNEGSKA (reference sequence). This CDR3 is built from 15 residues. The germline V and J ends were trimmed by 3 bases and 0 bases, with 9 bases remaining between them. The chain's CDR3 is CSASSGDSGANVLTF. DNA for the CDR3: TGCAGTGCTAGTAGTGGGGACTCTGGGGCCAACGTCCTGACTTTC.

The V and J genes are TRBV20-1 and TRBJ1-3, with no clear D. CDR3 size: 13 residues. The germline V gene encodes CDR1 DFQATT and CDR2 SNEGSKA (reference sequence). As DNA, the CDR3 is TGCAGCCGGAGTGAACTGGCGGGAAACACCATATATTTT. Translated, it gives CSRSELAGNTIYF.

Only a few counts were recorded for this clonotype. The rearrangement links TRBV15 to TRBJ1-2, with TRBD1 matching 10 bases. Trimming removed 6 bases from V and 5 bases from J; junction bases left unmatched: 12. The CDR3 spans 16 residues. Germline V lookup: CDR1 LNHNV, CDR2 YYDKDF (reference sequence). As DNA, the CDR3 is TGTGCCACCAGAGGGGGAGGACAGGGGGGAGAGTATGGCTACACCTTC. As protein: CATRGGGQGGEYGYTF.

V and J are TRBV3-1 and TRBJ2-2, with 12 bases identical to TRBD1. Germline loops: CDR1 LGHDT, CDR2 YNNKEL (reference sequence). The CDR3 is made up of 19 amino acids. Trimming took 0 bases from V and 5 from J; bases not matched to a gene: 10. In nucleotides, the CDR3 is TGTGCCAGCAGCCAAGAGGGGGGACAGGGGGCAATTAGGACCGGGGAGCTGTTTTTT. This codes for CASSQEGGQGAIRTGELFF.

The V call is TRBV2, the J call TRBJ2-3; perhaps TRBD2 as D (7 bases). V lost 5 bases and J 5 bases, leaving 17 bases between the germline ends. The CDR3 sequence is 15 residues long. Germline CDR1 and CDR2: SNHLY and FYNNEI. As DNA, the CDR3 is TGTGCCAGCAGTTTAGGGGGGGGAGGTGGAGATACGCAGTATTTT. It encodes CASSLGGGGGDTQYF.

The rearrangement links TRBV9 to TRBJ2-7, with 9 bases that match TRBD2. Trimming cost V 3 bases and J 5 bases; bases outside gene matches: 9. Germline V lookup: CDR1 SGDLS, CDR2 YYNGEE. The CDR3 has 15 residues. The CDR3 nucleotides read TGTGCCAGCAGCGCAAGACTAGCGGCCCCGGACGAGCAGTACTTC. Amino acids: CASSARLAAPDEQYF.

The CDR3 DNA sequence: TGTGCCAGCAGCCAAGAGCGGCAGCAGTACTTC. The encoded protein is CASSQERQQYF. The chain combines TRBV14 with TRBJ2-7; D unresolved. From germline, CDR1 is SGHDN and CDR2 FVKESK. V lost 0 bases and J 8 bases, leaving 5 bases between the germline ends. CDR3 length: 11 amino acids.

V usage is TRBV11-3 and J usage is TRBJ2-7; 9 nucleotides line up with TRBD2. Germline trimming cut 5 bases from V and 8 bases from J; bases unmatched to any gene: 13. Germline V gene data show CDR1 as SGHNT and CDR2 as YENEEA. This CDR3 spans 15 amino acids. The CDR3 sequence is CASSPTAGGSTKQYF. The CDR3 nucleotides read TGTGCCAGCAGCCCAACAGCGGGGGGTTCGACGAAGCAGTACTTC.